The rows below give T cell receptor beta chains drawn from one sample of a study of CD8+CD57+ T cells in acquired aplastic anemia. TCRdb recomputed calls from the reads with MiXCR, one row per CDR3 protein. The table includes roughly 420,000 distinct CDR3 sequences, 65% to 80% detected once. Sequenced input: sorted CD4+, CD8+, or CD8+CD57+ T cells (not recorded which) from PBMCs. The receptors originated from a human donor in good health, serving as a control. Both conserved end residues are part of each CDR3. The order of the fields is CDR3 length, clone size, J gene, V gene, D gene, CDR3 protein, CDR3 DNA. The D gene is left open where the match is weak. Part of the rows lack a size; the others show once, few, many or a class for expanded clones.

14 | NA | TRBJ2-2 | TRBV20-1 | TRBD1 | CSARGDSYHRELFF | TGCAGTGCTAGAGGGGACAGCTATCACCGGGAGCTGTTTTTT
15 | NA | TRBJ2-1 | TRBV19 | TRBD2 | CASDPWGSGGNEQFF | TGTGCCAGCGACCCTTGGGGTAGCGGGGGAAATGAGCAGTTCTTC
16 | NA | TRBJ1-6 | TRBV7-2 | TRBD1 | CASRYKGQGPSYPLHF | TGTGCCAGCAGATATAAAGGACAGGGGCCTAGTTACCCCCTCCACTTT
17 | NA | TRBJ1-2 | TRBV2 | NA | CASRGGAQIRSIFGQAF | TGTGCCAGCAGGGGGGGGGCACAGATACGCAGTATTTTTGGCCAGGCCTTC
13 | many | TRBJ2-7 | TRBV12-3/TRBV12-4 | TRBD1 | CASSLPRGNEQYF | TGTGCCAGCAGTTTACCCAGGGGGAACGAGCAGTACTTC
14 | NA | TRBJ1-2 | TRBV10-3 | NA | CANTYQTGANGYTF | TGTGCCAACACCTATCAAACTGGCGCCAATGGCTACACCTTC
17 | NA | TRBJ2-6 | TRBV28 | NA | CASSPAGLSSGANVLTF | TGTGCCAGCAGCCCTGCGGGCCTCAGCTCTGGGGCCAACGTCCTGACTTTC
15 | NA | TRBJ1-1 | TRBV7-3 | NA | CASSSASQGNTQDFF | TGTGCCAGCAGCTCTGCCTCCCAGGGAAATACGCAGGATTTCTTT
16 | NA | TRBJ2-7 | TRBV24-1 | NA | CATSDIGQGGTYEQYF | TGTGCCACCAGTGACATAGGACAGGGAGGGACCTACGAGCAGTACTTC
15 | NA | TRBJ1-2 | TRBV13 | TRBD1 | CASSLGQGARYGYTF | TGTGCCAGCAGCTTAGGACAGGGGGCTCGGTATGGCTACACCTTC
15 | NA | TRBJ2-1 | TRBV7-2 | NA | CASSVSLRDYNEQFF | TGTGCCAGCAGCGTAAGTCTCCGGGACTACAATGAGCAGTTCTTC
17 | NA | TRBJ1-1 | TRBV5-1 | TRBD1 | CASSLRFGQGGNTEAFF | TGCGCCAGCAGCTTACGATTCGGACAGGGGGGGAACACTGAAGCTTTCTTT
16 | NA | TRBJ1-1 | TRBV7-2 | TRBD1 | CASSRQPGQGVSEAFF | TGTGCCAGCAGCCGGCAGCCGGGACAGGGGGTCAGTGAAGCTTTCTTT
13 | NA | TRBJ2-7 | TRBV27 | NA | CASSLYPSYEQYF | TGTGCCAGCAGTTTATACCCTTCCTACGAGCAGTACTTC
10 | NA | TRBJ2-1 | TRBV29-1 | NA | CSVVNNEQFF | TGCAGCGTTGTTAACAATGAGCAGTTCTTC
15 | NA | TRBJ1-5 | TRBV19 | NA | CASSINGKGYQPQHF | TGTGCCAGTAGTATCAACGGGAAGGGATATCAGCCCCAGCATTTT
14 | NA | TRBJ1-2 | TRBV9 | NA | CTSSFQTGNYGYTF | TGTACTAGCAGCTTCCAGACGGGAAACTATGGCTACACCTTC
9 | NA | TRBJ2-3 | TRBV29-1 | NA | CSVGDTQYF | TGCAGCGTTGGCGATACGCAGTATTTT
15 | few | TRBJ2-3 | TRBV9 | TRBD1 | CANSGRDRNTDTQYF | TGTGCCAACAGTGGTCGGGACAGAAACACAGATACGCAGTATTTT
15 | NA | TRBJ1-1 | TRBV7-2 | NA | CASSPEVGQETQYFF | TGTGCCAGCAGCCCTGAGGTAGGGCAAGAGACCCAGTACTTCTTT
14 | NA | TRBJ2-7 | TRBV7-2 | TRBD2 | CASSLGGNPYEQYF | TGTGCCAGCAGCTTGGGAGGGAACCCCTACGAGCAGTATTTC
13 | few | TRBJ2-6 | TRBV19 | NA | CASSRAGANVLTF | TGTGCCAGCAGCAGGGCTGGGGCCAACGTCCTGACTTTC
16 | NA | TRBJ1-1 | TRBV7-3 | NA | CASSLGESMVGHQASF | TGTGCCAGCAGCTTAGGGGAGAGCATGGTTGGACATCAAGCTTCCTTT
14 | NA | TRBJ1-2 | TRBV7-8 | NA | CATSHPGRGYGNAF | TGTGCCACCAGCCATCCCGGGAGAGGATATGGCAATGCGTTC
15 | few | TRBJ1-4 | TRBV7-2 | NA | CASSLGGLNNEKLFF | TGTGCCAGCAGCTTGGGTGGACTGAACAATGAAAAACTGTTTTTT
15 | NA | TRBJ1-2 | TRBV11-2 | NA | CASSEGQRVSYGYTF | TGTGCCAGCAGTGAGGGTCAGCGCGTCTCCTATGGCTACACCTTC
13 | NA | TRBJ2-1 | TRBV7-9 | NA | CASSLSEVNEQFF | TGTGCCAGCAGCTTATCAGAGGTAAATGAGCAGTTCTTC
14 | many | TRBJ1-1 | TRBV11-3 | NA | CASSLNSLNTEAFF | TGTGCCAGCAGCTTAAACAGTCTGAACACTGAAGCTTTCTTT
15 | many | TRBJ2-7 | TRBV7-2 | NA | CASSAALGQAYEQYF | TGTGCCAGCAGCGCGGCCCTGGGACAAGCCTACGAGCAGTACTTC
16 | NA | TRBJ2-7 | TRBV4-1 | NA | CASSQDLRGRGREQYF | TGCGCCAGCAGCCAAGACCTCAGGGGTAGGGGCCGCGAGCAGTACTTC
14 | NA | TRBJ2-5 | TRBV5-1 | NA | CASSLDGLRQTQYF | TGTGCTAGCAGCTTAGACGGGCTGAGACAGACCCAGTACTTC
17 | NA | TRBJ2-5 | TRBV9 | TRBD2 | CASSGTGLAGGQETQYF | TGTGCCAGCAGCGGGACGGGACTGGCGGGGGGGCAGGAGACCCAGTACTTC
15 | NA | TRBJ2-7 | TRBV7-2 | NA | CASSLWNRDSYEQYF | TGTGCCAGCAGCTTGTGGAACAGGGACTCCTACGAGCAGTACTTC
15 | many | TRBJ2-3 | TRBV10-3 | NA | CAISESGGFTDTQYF | TGTGCCATCAGCGAGTCGGGCGGATTCACAGATACGCAGTATTTT
14 | many | TRBJ2-7 | TRBV12-3/TRBV12-4 | NA | CASSWTRKTGEQYF | TGTGCCAGCAGTTGGACACGAAAGACCGGCGAGCAGTACTTC
14 | NA | TRBJ1-5 | TRBV20-1 | NA | CSARRPGGAQPQHF | TGCAGTGCTAGACGTCCCGGGGGGGCTCAGCCCCAGCATTTT
15 | NA | TRBJ2-5 | TRBV20-1 | TRBD2 | CSARDGTSRAETQYF | TGCAGTGCTAGGGACGGGACTAGCAGGGCCGAGACCCAGTACTTC
14 | many | TRBJ2-7 | TRBV18 | NA | CASSQGVLSYEQYF | TGTGCCAGCTCACAGGGGGTGTTAAGCTACGAGCAGTACTTC
15 | few | TRBJ1-3 | TRBV12-3/TRBV12-4 | NA | CAISDGGVSGNTIYF | TGTGCCATCAGTGATGGAGGGGTCTCTGGAAACACCATATATTTT
13 | NA | TRBJ1-1 | TRBV4-3 | NA | CASTPFEGDEAFF | TGCGCCAGCACACCTTTCGAGGGCGATGAAGCTTTCTTT
13 | NA | TRBJ2-5 | TRBV5-1 | TRBD1 | CASTPGQSFDQYF | TGTGCCAGCACGCCGGGACAGAGTTTCGACCAGTACTTC
13 | NA | TRBJ2-5 | TRBV12-3/TRBV12-4 | TRBD2 | CASSGTSGGAKYF | TGTGCCAGCAGTGGGACTAGCGGGGGGGCGAAGTACTTC
15 | NA | TRBJ2-7 | TRBV9 | NA | CASSASGAGSEAQYF | TGTGCCAGCAGCGCCTCAGGGGCAGGGTCCGAAGCTCAGTACTTC
14 | NA | TRBJ1-1 | TRBV9 | NA | CASSITVEGTEHFF | TGTGCCAGCAGCATTACAGTTGAGGGCACTGAACATTTCTTT
13 | NA | TRBJ1-1 | TRBV9 | TRBD1 | CASSVTGINTEAF | TGTGCCAGCAGCGTGACAGGGATCAACACTGAAGCTTTT
14 | NA | TRBJ2-5 | TRBV14 | NA | CASSQERGAETQYF | TGTGCCAGCAGCCAAGAACGGGGTGCCGAGACCCAGTACTTC
13 | once | TRBJ2-3 | TRBV10-3 | TRBD1 | CASGQGNIDTQYF | TGTGCCAGCGGACAGGGGAACATAGATACGCAGTATTTT
13 | NA | TRBJ1-4 | TRBV6-5 | NA | CASSYSPGEKLFF | TGTGCCAGCAGTTATAGCCCAGGGGAAAAACTGTTTTTT
15 | NA | TRBJ2-3 | TRBV7-2 | NA | CASSRGSEGGNEQYF | TGTGCCAGCAGCCGTGGCAGCGAGGGGGGAAACGAGCAGTATTTT
16 | NA | TRBJ2-6 | TRBV7-2 | NA | CASSNDGSNQPQHLTF | TGTGCCAGCAGCAACGACGGGAGCAATCAGCCCCAGCATCTGACTTTC
14 | NA | TRBJ1-6 | TRBV7-2 | NA | CASSGRARNSPLHF | TGTGCCAGCAGTGGTAGGGCACGGAATTCACCCCTGCACTTT
13 | NA | TRBJ2-7 | TRBV12-3/TRBV12-4 | NA | CASRDTDYYEQYF | TGTGCCAGCAGGGACACGGATTACTACGAGCAGTACTTC
12 | NA | TRBJ2-3 | TRBV20-1 | NA | CSARVRLDTQYF | TGCAGTGCTAGAGTTAGGTTGGATACGCAGTATTTT
17 | many | TRBJ2-6 | TRBV2 | TRBD1 | CASSVQGPNSGANVLTF | TGTGCCAGCAGCGTACAGGGGCCTAACTCTGGGGCCAACGTCCTGACTTTC
15 | NA | TRBJ2-2 | TRBV7-9 | NA | CASSLRAGRAGELFF | TGTGCCAGCAGCTTAAGGGCGGGGCGTGCCGGGGAGCTGTTTTTT